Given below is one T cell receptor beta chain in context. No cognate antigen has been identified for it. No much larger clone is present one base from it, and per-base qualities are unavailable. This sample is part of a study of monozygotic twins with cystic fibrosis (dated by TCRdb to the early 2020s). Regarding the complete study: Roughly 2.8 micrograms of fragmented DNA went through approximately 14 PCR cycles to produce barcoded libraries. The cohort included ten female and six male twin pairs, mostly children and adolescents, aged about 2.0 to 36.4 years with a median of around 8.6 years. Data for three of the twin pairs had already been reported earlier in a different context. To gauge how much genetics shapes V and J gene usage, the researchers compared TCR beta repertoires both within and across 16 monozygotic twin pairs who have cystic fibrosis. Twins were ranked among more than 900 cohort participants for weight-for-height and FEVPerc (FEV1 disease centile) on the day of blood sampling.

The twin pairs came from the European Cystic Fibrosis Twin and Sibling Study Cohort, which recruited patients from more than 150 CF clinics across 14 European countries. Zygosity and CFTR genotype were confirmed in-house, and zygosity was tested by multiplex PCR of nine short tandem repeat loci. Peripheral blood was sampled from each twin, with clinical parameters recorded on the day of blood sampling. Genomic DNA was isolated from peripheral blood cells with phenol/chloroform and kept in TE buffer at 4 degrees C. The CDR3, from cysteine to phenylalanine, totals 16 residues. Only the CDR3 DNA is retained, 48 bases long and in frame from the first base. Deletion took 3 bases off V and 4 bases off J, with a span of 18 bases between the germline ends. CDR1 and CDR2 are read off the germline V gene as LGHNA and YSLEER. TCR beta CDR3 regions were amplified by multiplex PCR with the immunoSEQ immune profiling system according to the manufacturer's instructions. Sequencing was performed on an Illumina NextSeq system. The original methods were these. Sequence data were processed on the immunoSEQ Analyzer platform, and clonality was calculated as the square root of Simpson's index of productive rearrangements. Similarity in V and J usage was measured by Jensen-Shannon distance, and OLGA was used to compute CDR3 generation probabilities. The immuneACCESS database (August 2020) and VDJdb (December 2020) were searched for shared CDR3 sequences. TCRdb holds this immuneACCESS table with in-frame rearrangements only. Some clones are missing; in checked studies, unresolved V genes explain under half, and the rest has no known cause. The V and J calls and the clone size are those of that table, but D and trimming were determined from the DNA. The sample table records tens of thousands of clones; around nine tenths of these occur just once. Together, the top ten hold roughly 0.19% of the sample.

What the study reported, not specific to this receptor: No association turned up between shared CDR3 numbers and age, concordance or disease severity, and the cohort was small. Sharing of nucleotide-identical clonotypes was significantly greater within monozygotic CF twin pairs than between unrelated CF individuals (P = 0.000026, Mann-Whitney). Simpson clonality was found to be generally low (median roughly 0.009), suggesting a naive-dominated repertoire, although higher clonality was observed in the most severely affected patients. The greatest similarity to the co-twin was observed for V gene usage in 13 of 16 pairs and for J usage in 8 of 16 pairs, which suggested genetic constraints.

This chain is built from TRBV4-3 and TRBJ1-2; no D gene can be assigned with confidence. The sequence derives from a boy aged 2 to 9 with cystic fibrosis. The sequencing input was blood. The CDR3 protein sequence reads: CASSQADRSGSYGYTF. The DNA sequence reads TGCGCCAGCAGCCAGGCGGATAGATCCGGCAGCTATGGCTACACCTTC.